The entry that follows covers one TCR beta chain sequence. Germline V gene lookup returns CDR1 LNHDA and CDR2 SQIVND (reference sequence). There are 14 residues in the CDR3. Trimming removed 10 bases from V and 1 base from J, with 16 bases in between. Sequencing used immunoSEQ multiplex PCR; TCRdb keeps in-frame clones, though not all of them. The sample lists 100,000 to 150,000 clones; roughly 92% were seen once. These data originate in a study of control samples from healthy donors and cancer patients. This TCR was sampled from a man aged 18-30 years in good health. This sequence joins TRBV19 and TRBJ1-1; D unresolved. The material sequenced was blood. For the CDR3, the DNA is TGTGCCACCATATCTACCCGAACGAACACTGAAGCTTTCTTT. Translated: CATISTRTNTEAFF. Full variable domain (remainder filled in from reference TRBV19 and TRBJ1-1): DGGITQSPKYLFRKEGQNVTLSCEQNLNHDAMYWYRQDPGQGLRLIYYSQIVNDFQKGDIAEGYSVSREKKESFPLTVTSAQKNPTAFYLCATISTRTNTEAFFGQGTRLTVV.